What follows are 21 T cell receptor beta chains derived from one specimen sequenced in a study of CD8 T cells in cerebrospinal fluid in Alzheimer's disease. TCRdb reprocessed the 10x single-cell sequencing reads, with one entry per CDR3 protein and no DNA. Its clone listing holds about 1,400 distinct CDR3 sequences. The specimen sequenced was cerebrospinal fluid. The receptors derive from a human donor with mild cognitive impairment.

This clonotype counts as medium-sized by frequency. V gene TRBV5-6 combines with J gene TRBJ1-4; TCRdb reports TRBD1, a call that lacks DNA to check it against. CDR1 SGHDT and CDR2 YYEEEE come from the germline V gene. This CDR3 contains 14 residues. The chain's CDR3 is CASSLDWAGEKLFF.

Its frequency marks this clonotype as large. This chain joins TRBV5-1 and TRBJ2-1; the TRBD1 assignment by TCRdb is unverifiable without DNA. Germline V gene sequence: CDR1 SGHRS, CDR2 YFSETQ. The CDR3 is made up of 13 amino acids. This CDR3 reads CASSPRDKHEQFF.

By frequency, this clonotype registers medium-sized. The chain is built from TRBV5-1 and TRBJ2-3. CDR1 is SGHRS and CDR2 is YFSETQ in the germline V gene. The CDR3 has 14 residues. The chain's CDR3 is CASSPRTSTDTQYF.

The chain is built from TRBV6-2 or TRBV6-3 and TRBJ2-1; TCRdb names TRBD2, which stays unverified in the absence of DNA. CDR3 length: 15 amino acids. Germline V gene sequence: CDR1 MNHEY, CDR2 SVGEGT. The chain's CDR3 is CASSPTPGLLGEQFF.

This clonotype is medium-sized (0.01 to 0.1%) by frequency. The gene calls are TRBV3-1 and TRBJ2-1; TCRdb calls TRBD2, which cannot be checked without DNA. There are 19 residues in the CDR3. Germline V gives CDR1 LGHDT, CDR2 YNNKEL (reference sequence). The CDR3 spells CASSQGTSGGLPSYNEQFF.

Judged by frequency, this clonotype is medium-sized. The chain recombines TRBV6-1 with TRBJ2-5. From germline, CDR1 is MNHNS and CDR2 SASEGT. CDR3 length: 12 amino acids. The CDR3 loop is CASSIVAETQYF.

This clonotype is identified as medium-sized from frequency. V usage is TRBV27 and J usage is TRBJ1-6; the TRBD1 assignment by TCRdb is unverifiable without DNA. The CDR3 has 14 amino acids. CDR1 is MNHEY, CDR2 SMNVEV, per germline (reference sequence). CDR3: CASRAGTANSPLHF.

CDR3: CASSIGAYEKLFF. The chain combines TRBV19 with TRBJ1-4; without DNA, the TCRdb call of TRBD1 cannot be checked. This CDR3 contains 13 residues. Germline CDR1 is LNHDA and CDR2 is SQIVND (reference sequence).

This clonotype is labeled medium-sized based on frequency. The chain carries TRBV19 and TRBJ2-2; with no DNA, the TCRdb D assignment of TRBD1 cannot be verified. CDR1 is LNHDA and CDR2 is SQIVND in the germline V gene (reference sequence). This CDR3 has 17 amino acids. The CDR3 region is CASSKRDTRTGVGELFF.

This clonotype is called medium-sized based on its frequency. The chain couples TRBV19 to TRBJ2-5; without DNA, the TCRdb call of TRBD2 cannot be checked. The CDR3 has 13 amino acids. CDR1 is LNHDA, CDR2 SQIVND, per germline (reference sequence). This CDR3 is CASSLSGAETQYF.

This clonotype is labeled medium-sized based on frequency. The rearrangement links TRBV20-1 to TRBJ2-3. Germline V gene sequence: CDR1 DFQATT, CDR2 SNEGSKA (reference sequence). The CDR3 is 11 amino acids. The CDR3 is CSAERQDTQYF.

Considering frequency, this clonotype is large. The chain combines TRBV18 with TRBJ1-5; TCRdb selects TRBD1, and the lack of DNA leaves this call unchecked. The CDR3 loop spans 18 amino acids. Germline V gene lookup returns CDR1 KGHSH and CDR2 LQKENI. The chain's CDR3 is CASSPNGTGSFSNQPQHF.

In terms of frequency, this clonotype is medium-sized. V usage is TRBV5-1 and J usage is TRBJ2-5; TCRdb reports TRBD2, a call that lacks DNA to check it against. CDR1 and CDR2 (germline): SGHRS, YFSETQ. This CDR3 region has 17 residues. The CDR3 here is CASSSRTSGGNQETQYF.

According to its frequency, this clonotype is medium-sized. The chain uses TRBV6-2 or TRBV6-3 and TRBJ1-6. Germline V gene lookup returns CDR1 MNHEY and CDR2 SVGEGT. CDR3 length: 16 amino acids. CDR3 region: CASSYSASGPYSPLHF.

This clonotype is classed as large by frequency. J is TRBJ2-7 and V is TRBV7-2; TCRdb designates TRBD2, a call that cannot be tested without DNA. The germline CDR1 and CDR2 sequences are SGHTA and FQGNSA. This CDR3 spans 16 amino acids. CDR3 amino acids: CASSRGSTSLSYEQYF.

According to its frequency, this clonotype is medium-sized. This chain joins TRBV27 and TRBJ2-3; absent DNA, TCRdb's TRBD1 call cannot be checked. The CDR3 loop spans 13 amino acids. The germline V gene has CDR1 MNHEY and CDR2 SMNVEV (reference sequence). CDR3 sequence reads: CAIRQKSTDTQYF.

In terms of frequency, this clonotype is medium-sized. CDR3 protein: CASAGQGGETGELFF. This rearrangement joins TRBV5-4 to TRBJ2-2; there is no DNA to check the TCRdb D call of TRBD1. This CDR3 contains 15 residues. Per the germline V gene, CDR1 is SGHNT and CDR2 is YYREEE (reference sequence).

This clonotype is labeled medium-sized based on frequency. This sequence joins TRBV29-1 and TRBJ2-1; TCRdb gives TRBD1 as the D gene, but with no DNA this cannot be confirmed. The CDR3 spans 15 residues. The germline V gene has CDR1 SQVTM and CDR2 ANQGSEA. CDR3 residues: CSVEGGGDRYNEQFF.

This clonotype is medium-sized by frequency. The chain couples TRBV5-1 to TRBJ1-1; the D call of TRBD1 rests on TCRdb alone, since no DNA is present to check it. Germline CDR1 reads SGHRS; CDR2 reads YFSETQ. The CDR3 has 15 amino acids. The CDR3 sequence is CASSLAIGADTEAFF. The variable domain in full, with the rest retrieved from reference TRBV5-1 and TRBJ1-1, is KAGVTQTPRYLIKTRGQQVTLSCSPISGHRSVSWYQQTPGQGLQFLFEYFSETQRNKGNFPGRFSGRQFSNSRSEMNVSTLELGDSALYLCASSLAIGADTEAFFGQGTRLTVV.

In terms of frequency, this clonotype is medium-sized. The chain couples TRBV29-1 to TRBJ2-7. The germline CDR1 and CDR2 sequences are SQVTM and ANQGSEA. This CDR3 spans 11 amino acids. The CDR3 region is CSVEVGSEQYF.

By frequency, this clonotype is medium-sized. The V and J genes are TRBV2 and TRBJ2-5; no DNA is available, so the TRBD1 call from TCRdb remains unchecked. The CDR3 is 13 residues long. The germline CDR1 and CDR2 sequences are SNHLY and FYNNEI. The CDR3 sequence: CASRDRDQETQYF.